This is a list of T cell receptor beta chains from one sample in a study of blood T cell repertoires in COVID-19. This table comes from immunoSEQ multiplex PCR, and its TCRdb copy is limited to in-frame clones, with some not included. The table records approximately 150,000 clones, roughly four fifths of them present only once. Sequencing input: peripheral blood. Receptors were obtained from a man in his sixties or seventies who had recovered from COVID-19. The CDR3 runs from the conserved cysteine through the conserved F or W. The D gene is left open where the match is weak. Size is stated for part of the rows, as once, few or many counts, or as a class when the clone is expanded.

clone size | D gene | J gene | V gene | CDR3 protein | CDR3 DNA
NA | NA | TRBJ2-5 | TRBV12-3/TRBV12-4 | CASSLSPQGSQYF | TGTGCCAGCAGTTTAAGCCCTCAGGGGTCCCAGTACTTC
NA | TRBD2 | TRBJ2-2 | TRBV2 | CASSRDYPNTGELFF | TGTGCCAGCAGTCGGGACTACCCGAACACCGGGGAGCTGTTTTTT
NA | TRBD2 | TRBJ2-7 | TRBV9 | CASSPGLAGYEQYF | TGTGCCAGCAGCCCGGGACTAGCGGGCTACGAGCAGTACTTC
NA | NA | TRBJ1-1 | TRBV20-1 | CSASRQGNTEAFF | TGCAGTGCTAGTCGCCAGGGGAACACTGAAGCTTTCTTT
NA | TRBD1 | TRBJ2-7 | TRBV6-5 | CASSYTGTGTYEQYF | TGTGCCAGCAGTTATACCGGGACAGGGACCTACGAGCAGTACTTC
NA | TRBD2 | TRBJ2-5 | TRBV5-1 | CASNRLAGNPSFPKETQYF | TGCGCCAGCAACCGCCTAGCGGGGAACCCTTCTTTTCCGAAAGAGACCCAGTACTTC
few | NA | TRBJ1-1 | TRBV29-1 | CSEEGLVQGQTEAFF | TGCAGCGAAGAAGGGTTGGTCCAGGGGCAAACTGAAGCTTTCTTT
once | NA | TRBJ2-2 | TRBV14 | CASRIDTYTGELFF | TGTGCCAGCAGGATTGATACTTACACCGGGGAGCTGTTTTTT
NA | NA | TRBJ2-7 | TRBV18 | CASSPSSGKRYEQYF | TGTGCCAGCTCACCGAGCTCCGGGAAACGATACGAGCAGTACTTC
NA | NA | TRBJ2-5 | TRBV5-1 | CASSPGREVETQYF | TGCGCCAGCAGCCCCGGCAGGGAAGTGGAGACCCAGTACTTC
NA | NA | TRBJ2-2 | TRBV28 | CASSLRGAGTGELFF | TGTGCCAGCAGTTTGAGGGGCGCGGGGACCGGGGAGCTGTTTTTT
few | NA | TRBJ1-2 | TRBV5-5 | CASSLGTLRQNYGYTF | TGTGCCAGCAGCTTGGGAACACTTAGACAGAACTATGGCTACACCTTC
NA | TRBD1 | TRBJ1-2 | TRBV7-9 | CASAPAGGGGYTF | TGTGCCAGCGCCCCCGCAGGGGGAGGTGGCTACACCTTC
NA | NA | TRBJ2-7 | TRBV7-2 | CASSLNPNGYEQYF | TGTGCCAGCAGCCTGAACCCGAACGGGTACGAGCAGTACTTC
once | TRBD2 | TRBJ2-1 | TRBV19 | CASSISTSAAYNEQFF | TGTGCCAGTAGTATCTCTACTAGCGCGGCCTACAATGAGCAGTTCTTC
NA | NA | TRBJ2-7 | TRBV20-1 | CSAPVAYEQYF | TGCAGTGCTCCGGTTGCCTACGAGCAGTACTTC
NA | TRBD1 | TRBJ2-5 | TRBV7-9 | CASSPLGQGQETQYF | TGTGCCAGCAGCCCGCTGGGACAGGGACAAGAGACCCAGTACTTC
NA | NA | TRBJ2-7 | TRBV6-5 | CASSYRLPGVHEQYF | TGTGCCAGCAGTTACAGATTGCCGGGGGTCCACGAGCAGTACTTC
NA | TRBD2 | TRBJ2-5 | TRBV7-2 | CASSFRVAGDQETQYF | TGTGCCAGCAGCTTTAGGGTAGCGGGAGACCAAGAGACCCAGTACTTC
NA | NA | TRBJ2-1 | TRBV25-1 | CASRGRGSSNEQFF | TGTGCCAGCAGGGGAAGGGGATCCTCCAATGAGCAGTTCTTC
NA | TRBD1 | TRBJ1-2 | TRBV19 | CASRPTGGGYGYTF | TGTGCCAGTAGACCGACAGGGGGCGGCTATGGCTACACCTTC
NA | TRBD2 | TRBJ2-5 | TRBV19 | CASSTGLAGVQETQYF | TGTGCCAGTAGTACGGGACTAGCGGGGGTACAAGAGACCCAGTACTTC
NA | NA | TRBJ2-7 | TRBV28 | CASSNPGYEQYF | TGTGCCAGCAGTAATCCAGGTTACGAGCAGTACTTC
NA | NA | TRBJ1-2 | TRBV5-1 | CASSGIATGERGYTF | TGCGCCAGCAGCGGGATTGCGACAGGCGAGCGTGGCTACACCTTC
NA | NA | TRBJ2-1 | TRBV7-9 | CASNRPDYDNEQFF | TGTGCCAGCAACAGGCCGGACTATGACAATGAGCAGTTCTTC
NA | TRBD1 | TRBJ2-1 | TRBV6-2/TRBV6-3 | CASSSDDRASYNEQFF | TGTGCCAGCAGTTCCGATGACAGGGCGTCCTACAATGAGCAGTTCTTC
NA | TRBD1 | TRBJ1-1 | TRBV18 | CASSPPDRVGTEAFF | TGTGCCAGCTCACCACCAGACAGGGTCGGCACTGAAGCTTTCTTT
NA | TRBD2 | TRBJ2-5 | TRBV3-1/TRBV3-2 | CASSTGLTSGSTETQYF | TGTGCCAGCAGCACTGGATTGACTAGCGGGAGTACTGAGACCCAGTACTTC
NA | TRBD1 | TRBJ1-6 | TRBV28 | CASWTGSSPLHF | TGTGCCAGTTGGACAGGGAGCTCACCCCTCCACTTT